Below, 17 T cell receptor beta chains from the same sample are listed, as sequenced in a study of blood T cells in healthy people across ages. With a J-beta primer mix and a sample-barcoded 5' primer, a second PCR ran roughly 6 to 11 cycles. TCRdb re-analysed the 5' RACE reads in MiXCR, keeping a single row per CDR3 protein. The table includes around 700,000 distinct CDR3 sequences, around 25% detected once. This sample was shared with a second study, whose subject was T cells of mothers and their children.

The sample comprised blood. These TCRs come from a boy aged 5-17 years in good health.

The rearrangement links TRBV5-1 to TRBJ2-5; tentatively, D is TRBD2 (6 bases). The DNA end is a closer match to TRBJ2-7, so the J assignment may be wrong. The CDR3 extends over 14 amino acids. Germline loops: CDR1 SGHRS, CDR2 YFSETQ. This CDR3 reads CASSSGLNAYEQYF. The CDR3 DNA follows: TGCGCCAGCAGCTCCGGACTAAATGCCTACGAGCAGTACTTC.

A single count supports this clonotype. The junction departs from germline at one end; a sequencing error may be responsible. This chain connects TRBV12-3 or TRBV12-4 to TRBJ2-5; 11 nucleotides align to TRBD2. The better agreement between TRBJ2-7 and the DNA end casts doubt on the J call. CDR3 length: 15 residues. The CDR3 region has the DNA TGTGCCGGCAGCATAGCGGGAGGGAGTTCCTACGAGCAGTACTTC. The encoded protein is CAGSIAGGSSYEQYF.

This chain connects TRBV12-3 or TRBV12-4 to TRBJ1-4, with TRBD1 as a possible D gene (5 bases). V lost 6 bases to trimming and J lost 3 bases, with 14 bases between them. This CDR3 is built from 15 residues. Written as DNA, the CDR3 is TGTGCCAGCAGCCGAATGGGGACCGCTAATGAAAAACTGTTTTTT. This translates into CASSRMGTANEKLFF.

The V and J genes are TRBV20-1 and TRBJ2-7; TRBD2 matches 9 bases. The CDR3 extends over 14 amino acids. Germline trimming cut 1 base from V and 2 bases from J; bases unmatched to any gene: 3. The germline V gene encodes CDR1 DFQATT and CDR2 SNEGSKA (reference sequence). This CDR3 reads CSARATSGAYEQYF. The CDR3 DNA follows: TGCAGTGCTAGAGCGACTAGCGGAGCCTACGAGCAGTACTTC.

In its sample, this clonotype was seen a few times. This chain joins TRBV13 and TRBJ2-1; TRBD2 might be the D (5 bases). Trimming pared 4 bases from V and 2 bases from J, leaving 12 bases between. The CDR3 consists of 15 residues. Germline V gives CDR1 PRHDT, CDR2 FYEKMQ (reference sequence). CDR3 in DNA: TGTGCCAGCAGCTCCATAGCGAGCGCCTACAATGAGCAGTTCTTC. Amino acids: CASSSIASAYNEQFF.

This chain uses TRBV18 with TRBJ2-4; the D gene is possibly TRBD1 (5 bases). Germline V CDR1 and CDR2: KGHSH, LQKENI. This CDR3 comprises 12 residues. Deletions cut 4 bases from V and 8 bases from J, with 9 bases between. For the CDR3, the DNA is TGTGCCAGCTCACAGGGGAAGGACATTCAGTACTTC. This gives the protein CASSQGKDIQYF. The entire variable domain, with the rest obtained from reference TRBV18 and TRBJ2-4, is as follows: NAGVMQNPRHLVRRRGQEARLRCSPMKGHSHVYWYRQLPEEGLKFMVYLQKENIIDESGMPKERFSAEFPKEGPSILRIQQVVRGDSAAYFCASSQGKDIQYFGAGTRLSVL.

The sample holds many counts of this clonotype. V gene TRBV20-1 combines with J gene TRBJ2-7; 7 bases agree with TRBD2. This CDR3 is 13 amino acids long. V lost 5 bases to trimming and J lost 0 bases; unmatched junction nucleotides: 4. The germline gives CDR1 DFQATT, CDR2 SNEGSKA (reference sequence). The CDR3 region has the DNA TGCAGTGCTCTCGGGGGGTCCTCCTACGAGCAGTACTTC. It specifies CSALGGSSYEQYF.

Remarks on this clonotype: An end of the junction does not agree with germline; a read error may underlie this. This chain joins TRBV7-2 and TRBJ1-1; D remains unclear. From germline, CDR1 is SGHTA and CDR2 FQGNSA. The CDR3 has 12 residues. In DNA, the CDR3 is TGTGCCAGCAGCTTATCTGCAGTCCATCTCCTCTTT. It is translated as CASSLSAVHLLF.

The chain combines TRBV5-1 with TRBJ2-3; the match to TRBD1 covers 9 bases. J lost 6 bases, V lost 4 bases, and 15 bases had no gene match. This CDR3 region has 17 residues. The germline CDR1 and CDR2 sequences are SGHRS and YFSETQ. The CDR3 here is CASSPNVPGTGSDTQYF. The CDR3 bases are TGCGCCAGCAGCCCGAATGTCCCCGGGACAGGGTCCGATACGCAGTATTTT.

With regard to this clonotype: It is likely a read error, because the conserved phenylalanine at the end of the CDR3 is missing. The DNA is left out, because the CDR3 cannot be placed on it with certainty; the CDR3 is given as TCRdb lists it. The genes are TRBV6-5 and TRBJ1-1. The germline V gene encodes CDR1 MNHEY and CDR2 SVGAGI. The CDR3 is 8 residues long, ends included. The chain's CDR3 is CASSYSLL.

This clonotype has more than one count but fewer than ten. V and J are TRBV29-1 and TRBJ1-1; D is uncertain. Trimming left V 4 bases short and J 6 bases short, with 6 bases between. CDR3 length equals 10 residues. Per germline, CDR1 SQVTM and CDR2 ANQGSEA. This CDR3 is CSVGGPEAFF. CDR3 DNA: TGCAGCGTTGGCGGCCCTGAAGCTTTCTTT. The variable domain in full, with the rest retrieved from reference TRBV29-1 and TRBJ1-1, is SAVISQKPSRDICQRGTSLTIQCQVDSQVTMMFWYRQQPGQSLTLIATANQGSEATYESGFVIDKFPISRPNLTFSTLTVSNMSPEDSSIYLCSVGGPEAFFGQGTRLTVV.

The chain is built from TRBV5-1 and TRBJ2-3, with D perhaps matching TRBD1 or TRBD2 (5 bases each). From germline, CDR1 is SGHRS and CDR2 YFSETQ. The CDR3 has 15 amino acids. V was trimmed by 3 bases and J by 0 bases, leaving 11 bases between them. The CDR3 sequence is CASSWETESTDTQYF. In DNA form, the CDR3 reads TGCGCCAGCAGCTGGGAGACAGAGAGCACAGATACGCAGTATTTT.

CDR3 nucleotides: TGTGCCATCAGTGAGAGAGGCAGGGAAGAGACCCAGTACTTC. Translation gives CAISERGREETQYF. The chain recombines TRBV10-3 with TRBJ2-5; weak D call: TRBD1 (5 bases). The V gene lost 2 bases and the J gene lost 3 bases, with 10 bases spanning the gap. The germline CDR1 and CDR2 sequences are ENHRY and SYGVKD. This CDR3 is 14 amino acids long.

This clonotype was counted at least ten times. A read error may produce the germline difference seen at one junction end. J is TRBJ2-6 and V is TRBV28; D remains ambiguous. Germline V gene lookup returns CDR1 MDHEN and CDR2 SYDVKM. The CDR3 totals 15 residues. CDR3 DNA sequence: TGCGCCAGCAGCTTGGAAAACTCTGGGGCCAACGTCCTGACTTTC. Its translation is CASSLENSGANVLTF.

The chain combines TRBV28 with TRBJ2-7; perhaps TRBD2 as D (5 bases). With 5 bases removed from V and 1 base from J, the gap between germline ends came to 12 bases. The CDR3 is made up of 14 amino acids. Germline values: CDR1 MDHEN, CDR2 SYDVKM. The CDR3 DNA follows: TGTGCCAGCAGTCCATTCGGGAATTCCTACGAGCAGTACTTC. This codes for CASSPFGNSYEQYF.

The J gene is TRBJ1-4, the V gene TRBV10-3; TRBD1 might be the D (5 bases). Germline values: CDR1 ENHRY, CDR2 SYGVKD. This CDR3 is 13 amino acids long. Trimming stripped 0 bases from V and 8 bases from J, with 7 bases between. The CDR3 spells CAISESGDEKLFF. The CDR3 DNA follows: TGTGCCATCAGTGAGTCGGGGGACGAAAAACTGTTTTTT.

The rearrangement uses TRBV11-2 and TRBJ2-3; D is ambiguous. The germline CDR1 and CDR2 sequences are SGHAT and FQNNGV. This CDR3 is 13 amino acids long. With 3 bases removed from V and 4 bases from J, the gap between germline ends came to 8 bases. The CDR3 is CASSFMRSDTQYF. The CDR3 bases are TGTGCCAGCAGCTTTATGAGGTCAGATACGCAGTATTTT.